The rows below give T cell receptor beta chains drawn from one sample of a study of coeliac disease. The method was immunoSEQ multiplex PCR; TCRdb's version includes in-frame clones alone and lacks a portion of them. The sample carries 6,000 to 8,000 clones, about 60% recorded once. What was sequenced was lamina propria lymphocytes from the gut. The receptors derive from an older woman with active celiac disease. The CDR3 runs from the conserved cysteine through the conserved F or W. D genes are given only for firm matches. Size tells how often a clone was seen (once, few, many) or the class of an expanded clone, and some rows leave it out.

j_gene | d_gene | v_gene | abundance | CDR3aa | CDR3nt
TRBJ2-3 | TRBD1 | TRBV9 | . | CASSVTGGSPDTQYF | TGTGCCAGCAGCGTAACAGGGGGCTCTCCAGATACGCAGTATTTT
TRBJ1-2 | . | TRBV9 | . | CASSVEGGGAGYGYTF | TGTGCCAGCAGCGTAGAGGGGGGGGGCGCTGGCTATGGCTACACCTTC
TRBJ2-1 | TRBD2 | TRBV7-3 | few | CASSLNLGLARKGEQFF | TGTGCCAGCAGCTTAAATCTTGGACTAGCTAGGAAGGGAGAGCAGTTCTTC
TRBJ2-2 | . | TRBV4-2 | . | CASSQTSNPRANTGELFF | TGTGCCAGCAGCCAAACGTCTAACCCCCGAGCGAACACCGGGGAGCTGTTTTTT
TRBJ2-2 | TRBD1 | TRBV28 | . | CASSLNRGLFF | TGTGCCAGCAGTTTGAACAGGGGGCTGTTTTTT
TRBJ1-6 | . | TRBV19 | . | CASSPAASGGNSPLHF | TGTGCCAGTAGTCCTGCGGCTTCGGGAGGTAATTCACCCCTCCACTTT
TRBJ2-1 | TRBD2 | TRBV9 | . | CASSVAPGGGLARDEQFF | TGTGCCAGCAGCGTAGCCCCGGGGGGGGGACTAGCGAGAGATGAGCAGTTCTTC
TRBJ2-2 | . | TRBV5-1 | . | CASSYRVTGELFF | TGCGCCAGCAGTTACAGGGTTACCGGGGAGCTGTTTTTT
TRBJ2-3 | TRBD2 | TRBV4-2 | . | CASSRSGGFTDTQYF | TGTGCCAGCAGCCGTAGCGGGGGGTTCACAGATACGCAGTATTTT
TRBJ2-1 | . | TRBV9 | . | CASSVGGQSSYNEQFF | TGTGCCAGCAGCGTAGGAGGACAGAGCTCCTACAATGAGCAGTTCTTC
TRBJ1-3 | TRBD1 | TRBV2 | few | CASRPGQGSSGNTIYF | TGTGCCAGCAGGCCGGGACAGGGTTCGTCTGGAAACACCATATATTTT
TRBJ2-5 | TRBD1 | TRBV10-3 | . | CAISGGQPQETQYF | TGTGCCATCAGTGGGGGACAGCCCCAAGAGACCCAGTACTTC
TRBJ1-1 | . | TRBV6-5 | large | CASTNSRGTEAFF | TGTGCCAGCACCAACTCTCGAGGAACTGAAGCTTTCTTT
TRBJ2-7 | TRBD2 | TRBV5-4 | . | CASRSSGTSEGEQYF | TGTGCCAGCAGGTCCTCCGGGACTAGCGAAGGCGAGCAGTACTTC
TRBJ2-2 | TRBD1 | TRBV29-1 | . | CSVAVQGWDTGELFF | TGCAGCGTTGCCGTACAGGGGTGGGACACCGGGGAGCTGTTTTTT
TRBJ2-1 | . | TRBV30 | . | CAWSASASRGNEQFF | TGTGCCTGGAGTGCAAGTGCTTCTCGGGGGAATGAGCAGTTCTTC
TRBJ2-7 | TRBD2 | TRBV27 | . | CASSLIGGGANRRRVYEQYF | TGTGCCAGCAGTTTAATAGGCGGGGGGGCTAATAGACGAAGAGTCTACGAGCAGTACTTC
TRBJ2-7 | TRBD2 | TRBV9 | few | CASSVESSGPRQYF | TGTGCCAGCAGCGTAGAGTCTAGCGGGCCGCGGCAGTACTTC
TRBJ1-1 | . | TRBV11-2 | . | CASSFKRGGAAEAFF | TGTGCCAGCAGCTTTAAGAGAGGGGGGGCCGCTGAAGCTTTCTTT
TRBJ1-2 | TRBD1 | TRBV5-1 | . | CASSPMRTGGDPLYGYTF | TGCGCCAGCAGCCCCATGAGGACAGGGGGCGACCCTCTCTATGGCTACACCTTC
TRBJ1-2 | . | TRBV25-1 | . | CASMPPTGYGYTF | TGTGCCAGCATGCCCCCTACTGGCTATGGCTACACCTTC
TRBJ2-7 | . | TRBV20-1 | . | CSARSGEQYF | TGCAGTGCCAGGTCCGGTGAGCAGTACTTC
TRBJ2-7 | . | TRBV6-6 | . | CASSLGVSYEQYF | TGTGCCAGCAGCCTAGGGGTATCCTACGAGCAGTACTTC
TRBJ2-5 | TRBD2 | TRBV19 | . | CASSRASGGPETQYF | TGTGCCAGTAGTCGGGCTAGCGGGGGGCCCGAGACCCAGTACTTC